The next 9 T cell receptor beta chains were all read from a single sample in a study of blood T cell repertoires in COVID-19. This table comes from immunoSEQ multiplex PCR, and its TCRdb copy is limited to in-frame clones, with some not included. The sample holds about 200,000 clones, roughly 84% seen once. The sequencing sample was made of peripheral blood. These TCRs come from a human donor in a cohort sampled during active COVID-19.

This clone has just a few counts. This chain links TRBV28 with TRBJ1-5; D possibly corresponds to TRBD1 (5 bases). Germline V gene lookup returns CDR1 MDHEN and CDR2 SYDVKM. Trimming shortened V by 8 bases and J by 3 bases, and 8 bases separated the two germline ends. The CDR3 loop spans 12 amino acids. CDR3 nucleotide sequence: TGTGCCAGCGGGACTCCCAATCAGCCCCAGCATTTT. It codes for CASGTPNQPQHF.

V and J are TRBV7-9 and TRBJ2-7; 7 bases agree with TRBD1. Germline CDR1 is SEHNR and CDR2 is FQNEAQ (reference sequence). CDR3 length: 14 amino acids. After removal of 3 bases from V and 2 bases from J, the junction contained 4 bases not matched to a gene. In nucleotides, the CDR3 is TGTGCCAGCAGCTTCCGGGACAGTCCCTACGAGCAGTACTTC. It yields the protein CASSFRDSPYEQYF.

The table lists this clone with a count of one. V is TRBV2 and J is TRBJ2-1; 9 nucleotides line up with TRBD2. Germline CDR1 reads SNHLY; CDR2 reads FYNNEI. CDR3 size: 16 residues. V was pared by 3 bases and J by 3 bases, with 6 bases of the junction left unmatched. The CDR3 sequence is CASSDGAGGIYNEQFF. In DNA, the CDR3 is TGTGCCAGCAGTGACGGTGCGGGAGGGATCTACAATGAGCAGTTCTTC.

This clone appeared a single time. The chain couples TRBV29-1 to TRBJ2-7; 10 bases map to TRBD1. V dropped 5 bases and J dropped 4; count of bases not matched to a gene: 5. CDR1 is SQVTM, CDR2 ANQGSEA, per germline. The CDR3 is 13 amino acids. The CDR3 sequence is CSVPGQGIYEQYF. As DNA, the CDR3 is TGCAGCGTTCCGGGACAGGGGATATACGAGCAGTACTTC.

The chain combines TRBV9 with TRBJ2-3; the D gene is possibly TRBD1 (6 bases). Between the trimmed V and J ends, which lost 4 bases and 2 bases, there was a span of 11 bases. Germline loops: CDR1 SGDLS, CDR2 YYNGEE. CDR3 size: 14 residues. The CDR3 DNA sequence: TGTGCCAGCAGCCCCCAGGGGTACACAGATACGCAGTATTTT. It specifies CASSPQGYTDTQYF. Combining the CDR3 with reference TRBV9 and TRBJ2-3 gives the whole variable domain DSGVTQTPKHLITATGQRVTLRCSPRSGDLSVYWYQQSLDQGLQFLIQYYNGEERAKGNILERFSAQQFPDLHSELNLSSLELGDSALYFCASSPQGYTDTQYFGPGTRLTVL.

The rearrangement uses TRBV4-1 and TRBJ2-5; D is perhaps TRBD2 (5 bases). Per the germline V gene, CDR1 is MGHRA and CDR2 is YSYEKL. Trimming removed 3 bases from V and 2 bases from J, with 13 bases in between. This CDR3 comprises 15 residues. CDR3 amino acids: CASSHRRAEQETQYF. The DNA for the CDR3 is TGCGCCAGCAGCCACCGCAGAGCGGAACAAGAGACCCAGTACTTC.

The chain employs TRBV4-2 and TRBJ2-3; 7 bases align to TRBD2. CDR1 is LGHNA, CDR2 YNFKEQ, per germline. J lost 1 base, V lost 0 bases, and 4 bases had no gene match. This CDR3 has 16 amino acids. CDR3 residues: CASSQDQLAGTDTQYF. Written as DNA, the CDR3 is TGTGCCAGCAGCCAAGATCAGCTAGCGGGCACAGATACGCAGTATTTT.

Turning to this clone: Distinct nucleotide sequences in the sample also encode this CDR3. The chain uses TRBV5-1 and TRBJ1-1; 8 bases are shared with TRBD1. V was pared by 3 bases and J by 5 bases, with 3 bases of the junction left unmatched. The length of the CDR3 is 13 residues. Germline loops: CDR1 SGHRS, CDR2 YFSETQ. The CDR3 nucleotides are TGCGCCAGCAGCTCAACAGGGGGGACTGAAGCTTTCTTT. Protein product: CASSSTGGTEAFF. Supplemented by reference TRBV5-1 and TRBJ1-1, the full variable domain reads KAGVTQTPRYLIKTRGQQVTLSCSPISGHRSVSWYQQTPGQGLQFLFEYFSETQRNKGNFPGRFSGRQFSNSRSEMNVSTLELGDSALYLCASSSTGGTEAFFGQGTRLTVV.

The gene calls are TRBV6-6 and TRBJ2-3; no definite D call. The V and J ends lost 1 base and 5 bases respectively, with 4 bases between them. This CDR3 contains 12 residues. Germline V gene sequence: CDR1 MNHNY, CDR2 SVGAGI (reference sequence). CDR3 sequence (DNA): TGTGCCAGCAGTTACTATCGAGATACGCAGTATTTT. Residues: CASSYYRDTQYF.